One TCR beta chain is described in this entry. The antigen is not known. TCRdb reanalysed the reads using MiXCR and keeps one entry per CDR3 protein. The repertoire has 650,000 to 900,000 distinct CDR3 sequences, roughly 29% of them found once; the top ten carry about an eighth. These data come from a study of T cell repertoires in cytomegalovirus infection. Whole-study context: Used in the study were CMV epitopes, some recently identified and HLA-C-restricted, others well-studied and HLA-B-restricted. It was the public TCR beta signatures that indicated both CMV infection and matching HLA type.

The germline CDR1 and CDR2 sequences are SGHRS and YFSETQ. There are 18 residues in the CDR3. Unmatched junction bases numbered 8, after V lost 0 bases and J lost 2 bases. The rearrangement links TRBV5-1 to TRBJ2-2; 9 nucleotides line up with TRBD1. Sequencing was performed on cultured CD8+ T cells from PBMCs, taken from culture after CMV antigen stimulation. The receptor was isolated from a human donor in good health (CMV status not recorded). Some clones in this sample may be carry-over from other donors' samples. In DNA form, the CDR3 reads TGCGCCAGCAGCTTGGAGGACAGGGGATATTTCAACACCGGGGAGCTGTTTTTT. Its translation is CASSLEDRGYFNTGELFF. The whole variable domain, remainder taken from reference TRBV5-1 and TRBJ2-2, is KAGVTQTPRYLIKTRGQQVTLSCSPISGHRSVSWYQQTPGQGLQFLFEYFSETQRNKGNFPGRFSGRQFSNSRSEMNVSTLELGDSALYLCASSLEDRGYFNTGELFFGEGSRLTVL.